The 6 T cell receptor beta chains below all came from one sample that was sequenced in a study of quantifying T cell responses using KT2 cells. Across the study: TCR alpha and beta constant-region primers primed reverse transcription of RNA.

The cDNA 3' end received a ligated oligonucleotide with a UMI. First-round PCR used 4 to 5 cycles and beta primers RC1.1 and RC1.2 covering TRBC1 and TRBC2. TCRdb processed the UMI-ligation and nested PCR reads anew with MiXCR; each CDR3 protein has one entry. Found here are 25,000 to 35,000 distinct CDR3 sequences, more than 7% of them singletons; the top ten hold 15% to 18%. Sequenced: PBMCs spiked with cells of the T cell clone KT2. The receptors here all came from a human donor.

This clonotype was seen ten or more times. This chain joins TRBV7-2 and TRBJ2-2, with TRBD2 matching 9 bases. The germline gives CDR1 SGHTA, CDR2 FQGNSA. This CDR3 is built from 15 residues. V shed 3 bases and J 4 bases; nucleotides not matched to a gene: 3. CDR3 residues: CASSFSGGVTGELFF. The CDR3 DNA follows: TGTGCCAGCAGCTTTAGCGGGGGAGTCACCGGGGAGCTGTTTTTT.

The table lists this clonotype with a few counts. V is TRBV6-2 or TRBV6-3 and J is TRBJ2-6; the D is unclear. Germline values: CDR1 MNHEY, CDR2 SVGEGT. The CDR3 covers 14 residues. Trimming pared 7 bases from V and 0 bases from J, leaving 7 bases between. The DNA of the CDR3 is TGTGCCAGCACCCTAAACTCTGGGGCCAACGTCCTGACTTTC. This translates into CASTLNSGANVLTF.

This clonotype was seen more than once but under ten times. The J gene is TRBJ2-1, the V gene TRBV6-2 or TRBV6-3, with 10 bases that match TRBD2. CDR3 size: 13 residues. Trimming removed 7 bases from V and 13 bases from J; junction bases left unmatched: 10. CDR1 is MNHEY, CDR2 SVGEGT, per germline. CDR3 sequence: CASKEELAGTQFF. The CDR3 DNA is TGTGCCAGCAAGGAAGAACTAGCGGGGACTCAGTTCTTC.

This clonotype was counted between two and nine times. The chain links TRBV11-2 to TRBJ2-1; TRBD2 is a possible D gene (6 bases). From germline, CDR1 is SGHAT and CDR2 FQNNGV. This CDR3 comprises 14 residues. Trimming pared 5 bases from V and 10 bases from J, leaving 18 bases between. The CDR3 DNA reads as TGTGCCAGCAGCCCTCGGGGATGGGGACTCGAGCAGTTCTTC. Its translation: CASSPRGWGLEQFF.

This chain connects TRBV7-9 to TRBJ1-3; D remains ambiguous. The V gene lost 5 bases and the J gene lost 7 bases, with 15 bases spanning the gap. The germline CDR1 and CDR2 sequences are SEHNR and FQNEAQ (reference sequence). CDR3 length: 14 residues. The CDR3, as DNA: TGTGCCAGCAGCCACGACAATAATCGTAACACCATATATTTT. It is translated as CASSHDNNRNTIYF.

This clonotype was found a few times. V usage is TRBV20-1 and J usage is TRBJ2-1; 10 bases are shared with TRBD2. The J segment lost 7 bases and the V segment lost 4 bases, leaving 10 bases of the junction unmatched. Germline V gene lookup returns CDR1 DFQATT and CDR2 SNEGSKA (reference sequence). The CDR3 runs to 15 residues. The CDR3 bases are TGCAGTGCTACAAAATCTAGCGGGAGCTATAATGAGCAGTTCTTC. Translation gives CSATKSSGSYNEQFF.